Listed below are T cell receptor beta chains from one sample, sequenced in a study of response to subunit inactivated influenza vaccine. TCRdb re-derived calls from the RT-PCR reads in MiXCR, one entry per CDR3 protein. Of about 540,000 distinct CDR3 sequences in the sample, under 30% were seen once. Another study also made use of these data, one on T cells expressing NK-cell markers.

The sequencing used CD4+ T cells sorted from PBMCs, collected 12 days after vaccination. The receptors were sampled from a man aged 50-60 years who received an inactivated influenza vaccine. Both conserved end residues are part of each CDR3. Each record gives: CDR3 length, clone size, J gene, D gene, V gene, CDR3 protein, CDR3 DNA. D genes are given only for firm matches. Clone size is stated in some rows and not others, as once, few, many or a class when expanded.

15,NA,TRBJ2-1,TRBD2,TRBV6-2/TRBV6-3,CASSPGTSAHNEQFF,TGTGCCAGCAGCCCAGGGACTAGCGCTCACAATGAGCAGTTCTTC
16,NA,TRBJ1-2,NA,TRBV4-3,CASSQDRGAGGYGYTF,TGCGCCAGCAGCCAAGATCGGGGGGCGGGCGGCTATGGCTACACCTTC
11,few,TRBJ2-7,NA,TRBV20-1,CSAREEAEQYF,TGCAGTGCTAGAGAAGAGGCCGAGCAGTACTTC
17,NA,TRBJ2-2,NA,TRBV5-5,CASSLGGPRLNTGELFF,TGTGCCAGCAGCTTGGGAGGCCCCCGCCTGAACACCGGGGAGCTGTTTTTT
15,few,TRBJ2-1,TRBD2,TRBV2,CASSALAGLYNEQFF,TGTGCCAGCAGTGCTCTAGCGGGGCTATACAATGAGCAGTTCTTC
14,NA,TRBJ1-1,NA,TRBV7-9,CASSLAGANTEAFF,TGTGCCAGCAGCTTAGCCGGAGCGAACACTGAAGCTTTCTTT
15,few,TRBJ1-1,NA,TRBV28,CASSFIQLGSTEAFF,TGTGCCAGCAGTTTCATTCAACTAGGGAGCACTGAAGCTTTCTTT
14,NA,TRBJ2-5,TRBD2,TRBV5-6,CASSPLAGVETQYF,TGTGCCAGCAGCCCACTAGCGGGAGTAGAGACCCAGTACTTC
17,NA,TRBJ1-2,TRBD1,TRBV5-1,CASSFQTGRSNLDGYTF,TGCGCCAGCAGCTTCCAGACAGGGAGGTCTAACCTGGATGGCTACACCTTC
13,NA,TRBJ1-5,NA,TRBV10-3,CAISPTLYQPQHF,TGTGCCATCAGCCCCACGCTCTATCAGCCCCAGCATTTT
14,few,TRBJ1-2,NA,TRBV6-2/TRBV6-3,CASKKPTFHYGYTF,TGTGCCAGCAAAAAGCCCACATTTCACTATGGCTACACCTTC
15,few,TRBJ1-5,NA,TRBV7-9,CASSLVGDSNQPQHF,TGTGCCAGCAGCTTAGTTGGGGATAGCAATCAGCCCCAGCATTTT
14,many,TRBJ1-1,TRBD1,TRBV29-1,CSVSRQGMNTEAFF,TGCAGCGTTTCTCGACAGGGGATGAACACTGAAGCTTTCTTT
15,NA,TRBJ2-3,NA,TRBV14,CASSQARASYHTQYF,TGTGCCAGCAGCCAAGCCCGGGCCTCGTATCATACGCAGTATTTT
11,NA,TRBJ2-5,NA,TRBV5-6,CASSSVGTQYF,TGTGCCAGCAGCTCCGTAGGGACCCAGTACTTC
13,NA,TRBJ2-7,NA,TRBV12-3/TRBV12-4,CASSITTTYEQYF,TGTGCCAGCAGTATTACTACAACCTACGAGCAGTACTTC
14,few,TRBJ2-2,TRBD2,TRBV20-1,CSAGGLVGTGELFF,TGCAGTGCTGGAGGACTAGTTGGCACCGGGGAGCTGTTTTTT
13,NA,TRBJ2-5,TRBD1,TRBV2,CASRRGQQETQYF,TGTGCCAGCAGGAGGGGGCAGCAAGAGACCCAGTACTTC
15,few,TRBJ2-5,NA,TRBV20-1,CSARDVAGAQETQYF,TGCAGTGCTAGAGATGTGGCGGGGGCACAAGAGACCCAGTACTTC
16,few,TRBJ2-7,TRBD1,TRBV5-1,CASTWSGTGALEEQYF,TGCGCCAGCACGTGGAGCGGGACAGGGGCTTTGGAAGAGCAGTACTTC
12,NA,TRBJ2-1,NA,TRBV6-2/TRBV6-3,CASSPYGYEQFF,TGTGCCAGCAGCCCATACGGGTATGAGCAGTTCTTC
14,NA,TRBJ2-7,TRBD1,TRBV29-1,CSTGDRGVVNEQYF,TGCAGCACCGGAGACAGGGGAGTTGTGAACGAGCAGTACTTC
16,NA,TRBJ2-7,TRBD1,TRBV20-1,CSARTGGLQSSYEQYF,TGCAGTGCTAGAACAGGGGGGCTACAAAGCTCCTACGAGCAGTACTTC
18,NA,TRBJ2-3,TRBD2,TRBV6-1,CASRNKVRLADHTDTQYF,TGTGCCAGCAGAAATAAGGTCAGGCTAGCGGACCACACAGATACGCAGTATTTT
13,few,TRBJ2-3,NA,TRBV7-2,CASSFSITDTQYF,TGTGCCAGCAGCTTCAGCATTACAGATACGCAGTATTTT
17,few,TRBJ2-7,NA,TRBV2,CASSEALLTGRIYEQYF,TGTGCCAGCAGTGAAGCGCTACTCACGGGACGGATTTACGAGCAGTACTTC
14,NA,TRBJ2-7,NA,TRBV7-9,CASTKGVDRSEQYF,TGTGCCAGCACCAAGGGAGTTGACAGGTCCGAGCAGTACTTC
14,NA,TRBJ1-3,TRBD1,TRBV29-1,CSVGTGNSGNTIYF,TGCAGCGTTGGGACAGGGAACTCTGGAAACACCATATATTTT
14,NA,TRBJ1-1,TRBD1,TRBV12-3/TRBV12-4,CASLDRDGATEAFF,TGTGCCAGCTTGGACAGGGATGGGGCCACTGAAGCTTTCTTT
12,NA,TRBJ2-1,TRBD2,TRBV10-3,CAISTSGDEQFF,TGTGCCATCAGCACAAGCGGGGATGAGCAGTTCTTC
14,NA,TRBJ2-7,NA,TRBV28,CASSFYKGPDEQYF,TGTGCCAGCAGTTTTTACAAGGGCCCTGATGAGCAGTACTTC
13,NA,TRBJ1-1,NA,TRBV12-3/TRBV12-4,CASRPDWNTEAFF,TGTGCCAGCAGGCCGGACTGGAACACTGAAGCTTTCTTT
15,NA,TRBJ2-2,NA,TRBV2,CASSASDANTGELFF,TGTGCCAGCAGTGCTAGCGACGCGAACACCGGGGAGCTGTTTTTT
15,few,TRBJ2-1,TRBD1,TRBV5-8,CASSRRQGLSNEQFF,TGTGCCAGCAGCAGGCGACAGGGGTTGAGCAATGAGCAGTTCTTC
16,few,TRBJ2-3,TRBD2,TRBV11-2,CASSPTLSGGADTQYF,TGTGCCAGCAGCCCAACCCTTAGCGGGGGGGCGGATACGCAGTATTTT
15,NA,TRBJ2-1,NA,TRBV3-1,CASSSNMRHLNEQFF,TGTGCCAGCAGCTCCAACATGAGACACCTCAATGAGCAGTTCTTC
14,NA,TRBJ1-1,NA,TRBV4-3,CASSPDSMNTEAFF,TGCGCCAGCAGCCCGGACAGCATGAACACTGAAGCTTTCTTT
12,many,TRBJ2-1,NA,TRBV29-1,CSVEDPRGSGFF,TGCAGCGTTGAAGATCCACGGGGGTCAGGGTTCTTC
14,NA,TRBJ2-3,NA,TRBV5-1,CASSPGSVGDTQYF,TGCGCCAGCAGCCCGGGATCAGTAGGAGATACGCAGTATTTT
15,few,TRBJ1-1,NA,TRBV10-3,CAISEAVSGNTEAFF,TGTGCCATCAGTGAGGCAGTTTCAGGAAACACTGAAGCTTTCTTT
16,NA,TRBJ1-2,NA,TRBV9,CASSVALTDANYGYTF,TGTGCCAGCAGCGTAGCTCTGACAGACGCTAACTATGGCTACACCTTC
15,few,TRBJ2-7,NA,TRBV2,CASQGGQNQHYEQYF,TGTGCCAGCCAGGGGGGACAGAACCAGCACTACGAGCAGTACTTC
14,NA,TRBJ2-1,NA,TRBV21-1,CASSNGVGGGKQFF,TGTGCCAGCAGCAATGGCGTCGGAGGAGGCAAGCAGTTCTTC
16,NA,TRBJ2-3,NA,TRBV6-1,CASSPLGRVLTDTQYF,TGTGCCAGCAGTCCTCTGGGCAGGGTACTTACAGATACGCAGTATTTT
14,NA,TRBJ2-7,NA,TRBV30,CAWRSRVDSYEQYF,TGTGCCTGGAGGAGCAGGGTCGATTCCTACGAGCAGTACTTC
11,many,TRBJ2-2,NA,TRBV20-1,CSARGAGELFF,TGCAGTGCTAGGGGGGCCGGGGAGCTGTTTTTT
16,NA,TRBJ2-5,NA,TRBV7-9,CASSPGAAPRGETQYF,TGTGCCAGCAGCCCGGGGGCTGCCCCCAGGGGGGAGACCCAGTACTTC
12,few,TRBJ2-1,NA,TRBV20-1,CSAIPRVAEQFF,TGCAGTGCTATTCCCAGAGTGGCCGAGCAGTTCTTC
13,NA,TRBJ2-3,NA,TRBV29-1,CSVDQAYTDTQYF,TGCAGCGTTGACCAGGCTTACACAGATACGCAGTATTTT
12,NA,TRBJ1-2,TRBD1,TRBV6-2/TRBV6-3,CASSYPGTGGVF,TGTGCCAGCAGTTACCCCGGGACAGGGGGTGTCTTC